This entry lists 18 T cell receptor beta chains sequenced from one sample in a study of blood T cell repertoires in COVID-19. Here immunoSEQ multiplex PCR was the method, and the copy in TCRdb shows in-frame clones only, minus some. In the table there are hundreds of thousands of clones, around 87% of which are singletons. The sample taken for sequencing was peripheral blood. Receptors were obtained from a woman aged 55-70 years with COVID-19, enrolled during active disease.

This clone was observed a handful of times. The genes are TRBV14 and TRBJ2-2, with no clear D. Germline CDR1 and CDR2: SGHDN and FVKESK. This CDR3 comprises 12 residues. V was shortened by 5 bases and J by 5 bases, with 6 bases between the two germline ends. The CDR3 loop is CASSAGTGELFF. CDR3 DNA sequence: TGTGCCAGCAGCGCCGGGACCGGGGAGCTGTTTTTT. Filled out from reference TRBV14 and TRBJ2-2, the complete variable domain reads EAGVTQFPSHSVIEKGQTVTLRCDPISGHDNLYWYRRVMGKEIKFLLHFVKESKQDESGMPNNRFLAERTGGTYSTLKVQPAELEDSGVYFCASSAGTGELFFGEGSRLTVL.

The genes are TRBV19 and TRBJ1-4; a weak D match, TRBD1 (6 bases). The CDR3 consists of 15 residues. With 9 bases removed from V and 0 bases from J, the gap between germline ends came to 14 bases. The germline CDR1 and CDR2 sequences are LNHDA and SQIVND (reference sequence). This CDR3 is CASSGHSATNEKLFF. The CDR3, as DNA: TGTGCCAGCTCGGGACATTCGGCAACTAATGAAAAACTGTTTTTT.

V gene TRBV19 combines with J gene TRBJ1-2; no firm D call. The CDR3 covers 13 residues. Trimming left V 5 bases short and J 2 bases short, with 9 bases between. The germline gives CDR1 LNHDA, CDR2 SQIVND (reference sequence). CDR3 protein: CASSRDGNYGYTF. The CDR3 DNA is TGTGCCAGTAGTCGTGACGGGAACTATGGCTACACCTTC.

V usage is TRBV12-3 or TRBV12-4 and J usage is TRBJ1-2; 8 positions agree with TRBD1. The CDR3 has 13 residues. V gave up 7 bases and J gave up 6 bases; unmatched junction bases: 7. The CDR3 bases are TGTGCCAGCATTACGGACAGGGCGCATGGCTACACCTTC. It codes for CASITDRAHGYTF.

The V gene is TRBV3-1 (or the pseudogene TRBV3-2), the J gene TRBJ2-1, with 7 positions matching TRBD1. Germline trimming cut 1 base from V and 3 bases from J; bases unmatched to any gene: 3. Germline V gene lookup returns CDR1 LGHDT and CDR2 YNNKEL (reference sequence). This CDR3 is built from 15 residues. In nucleotides, the CDR3 is TGTGCCAGCAGCCAAGTACAGGGGTACTACAATGAGCAGTTCTTC. It yields the protein CASSQVQGYYNEQFF.

This chain connects TRBV18 to TRBJ1-1; D is undetermined. Trimming took off 1 base at V and 1 base at J, with 10 bases between the two ends. CDR3 length: 15 residues. Per germline, CDR1 KGHSH and CDR2 LQKENI. CDR3 sequence: CASSPQGGGNTEAFF. CDR3 DNA: TGTGCCAGCTCACCACAGGGTGGAGGGAACACTGAAGCTTTCTTT.

The chain uses TRBV7-8 and TRBJ1-2, with D possibly being TRBD1 (6 bases). Deletions cut 1 base from V and 8 bases from J, with 11 bases between. Germline loops: CDR1 SGHVS, CDR2 FQNEAQ. This CDR3 is built from 13 residues. The CDR3 sequence is CASSLGAGVGYTF. CDR3 nucleotide sequence: TGTGCCAGCAGCTTAGGGGCAGGGGTGGGCTACACCTTC.

V and J are TRBV6-1 and TRBJ2-4; the match to TRBD2 covers 9 bases. Germline CDR1 MNHNS, CDR2 SASEGT. V was pared by 2 bases and J by 0 bases, with 11 bases of the junction left unmatched. The CDR3 has 19 residues. Here the CDR3 reads CASSEFGASGAVAKNIQYF. The CDR3 DNA sequence: TGTGCCAGCAGTGAATTCGGGGCTAGCGGGGCGGTAGCCAAAAACATTCAGTACTTC.

The chain recombines TRBV15 with TRBJ1-3; D is ambiguous. V was trimmed by 0 bases and J by 4 bases, leaving 13 bases between them. Germline-derived CDR1 and CDR2 are LNHNV and YYDKDF (reference sequence). This CDR3 spans 16 amino acids. DNA of the CDR3: TGTGCCACCAGCAGAGATTCAGTGGCCTTAGGAAACACCATATATTTT. As protein: CATSRDSVALGNTIYF.

V is TRBV18 and J is TRBJ1-4; perhaps TRBD1 as D (6 bases). Trimming took off 3 bases at V and 3 bases at J, with 8 bases between the two ends. This CDR3 comprises 14 residues. Germline values: CDR1 KGHSH, CDR2 LQKENI. The CDR3 here is CASSPQGSNEKLFF. The DNA for the CDR3 is TGTGCCAGCTCACCTCAGGGGTCTAATGAAAAACTGTTTTTT.

In its sample, this clone was seen once. The genes are TRBV6-5 and TRBJ2-3; D remains unclear. The CDR3 runs to 14 residues. The germline V gene has CDR1 MNHEY and CDR2 SVGAGI. V was trimmed by 2 bases and J by 1 base, leaving 7 bases between them. CDR3 in amino acids: CASSYGQGTDTQYF. The CDR3 DNA follows: TGTGCCAGCAGTTACGGCCAGGGCACAGATACGCAGTATTTT.

CDR3 sequence reads: CASSQRLRSSYNSPLHF. Written as DNA, the CDR3 is TGTGCCAGCAGCCAAAGACTGAGAAGCTCCTATAATTCACCCCTCCACTTT. The chain uses TRBV28 and TRBJ1-6, with D uncertain. This CDR3 spans 17 amino acids. V was cut by 6 bases and J by 0 bases, with 15 bases left in between. Germline loops: CDR1 MDHEN, CDR2 SYDVKM. The variable domain in full, completed from reference TRBV28 and TRBJ1-6, reads DVKVTQSSRYLVKRTGEKVFLECVQDMDHENMFWYRQDPGLGLRLIYFSYDVKMKEKGDIPEGYSVSREKKERFSLILESASTNQTSMYLCASSQRLRSSYNSPLHFGNGTRLTVT.

The V call is TRBV6-1, the J call TRBJ1-6, with TRBD1 matching 9 bases. Germline V gene sequence: CDR1 MNHNS, CDR2 SASEGT. The CDR3 extends over 17 amino acids. The junction had 7 bases not matched to a gene; V was cut back by 3 bases and J by 4 bases. The CDR3 DNA sequence: TGTGCCAGCAGTGACCCGGCGACAGGGGGATATAATTCACCCCTCCACTTT. Amino acids: CASSDPATGGYNSPLHF.

This sequence joins TRBV29-1 and TRBJ1-1; 7 bases are shared with TRBD1. Trimming cost V 5 bases and J 2 bases; bases outside gene matches: 8. Germline CDR1 is SQVTM and CDR2 is ANQGSEA. The CDR3 consists of 14 residues. The CDR3 loop is CSVRTRDSNTEAFF. The CDR3, as DNA: TGCAGCGTTCGAACGCGGGACAGCAACACTGAAGCTTTCTTT.

The chain carries TRBV3-1 (or the pseudogene TRBV3-2) and TRBJ1-2; the D is unclear. This CDR3 has 13 residues. Germline V gene sequence: CDR1 LGHDT, CDR2 YNNKEL (reference sequence). V lost 4 bases and J lost 7, with 13 bases in between. CDR3 DNA: TGTGCCAGCAGCCTGGCTGGGCTCACTGGCTACACCTTC. Protein sequence: CASSLAGLTGYTF.

The chain joins TRBV19 to TRBJ2-1; D perhaps matches TRBD2 (5 bases). This CDR3 has 13 residues. V was cut by 8 bases and J by 0 bases, with 8 bases left in between. In germline, CDR1 is LNHDA, CDR2 SQIVND (reference sequence). The CDR3 loop is CASGRSSYNEQFF. CDR3 in DNA: TGTGCCAGTGGGAGAAGCTCCTACAATGAGCAGTTCTTC.

The chain is built from TRBV7-2 and TRBJ2-3; 9 nucleotides agree with TRBD2. Germline V gene sequence: CDR1 SGHTA, CDR2 FQGNSA. V lost 4 bases to trimming and J lost 0 bases; unmatched junction nucleotides: 2. The CDR3 consists of 15 residues. CDR3 residues: CASSSSGASTDTQYF. As DNA, the CDR3 is TGTGCCAGCAGCTCTAGCGGGGCTAGCACAGATACGCAGTATTTT.

CDR3 residues: CASSLMTSLSETQYF. Written as DNA, the CDR3 is TGCGCCAGCAGCCTAATGACTAGCCTCTCAGAGACCCAGTACTTC. This sequence joins TRBV5-1 and TRBJ2-5; 7 bases are a match to TRBD2. The V gene end was trimmed by 4 bases and the J gene end by 4 bases; junction bases not matched to a gene: 10. The CDR3 spans 15 residues. From germline, CDR1 is SGHRS and CDR2 YFSETQ.